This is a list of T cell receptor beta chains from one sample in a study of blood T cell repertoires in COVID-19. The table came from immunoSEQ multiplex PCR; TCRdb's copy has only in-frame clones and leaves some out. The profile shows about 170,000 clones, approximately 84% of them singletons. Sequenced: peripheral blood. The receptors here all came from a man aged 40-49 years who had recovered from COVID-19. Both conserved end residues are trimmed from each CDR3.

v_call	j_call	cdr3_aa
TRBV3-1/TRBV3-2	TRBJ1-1	ASSQWTGGATEAF
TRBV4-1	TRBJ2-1	ASSQQSPGLPYNEQF
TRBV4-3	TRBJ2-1	ASSQLGAYNEQF
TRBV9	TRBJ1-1	ASSVAGQGGTEAF
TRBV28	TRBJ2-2	ASSLLASGSGELF
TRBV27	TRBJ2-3	ASSLGRRSTDTQY
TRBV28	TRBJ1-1	ASSPIDRGSEAF
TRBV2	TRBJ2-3	ASSEGLAGDTQY
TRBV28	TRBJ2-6	ASSYGTIGSGANVLT
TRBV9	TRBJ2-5	ASSVRGVAETQY
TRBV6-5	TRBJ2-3	ASSYRLALTTDTQY
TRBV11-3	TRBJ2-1	ASSLGGMGANEQF
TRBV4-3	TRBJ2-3	ASSQDLSGGADTQY
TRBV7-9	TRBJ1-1	ASSKWDRGAEAF
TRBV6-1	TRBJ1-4	ASSGPRTGGVFEKLF
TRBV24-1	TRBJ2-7	ATSDGPPYEQY